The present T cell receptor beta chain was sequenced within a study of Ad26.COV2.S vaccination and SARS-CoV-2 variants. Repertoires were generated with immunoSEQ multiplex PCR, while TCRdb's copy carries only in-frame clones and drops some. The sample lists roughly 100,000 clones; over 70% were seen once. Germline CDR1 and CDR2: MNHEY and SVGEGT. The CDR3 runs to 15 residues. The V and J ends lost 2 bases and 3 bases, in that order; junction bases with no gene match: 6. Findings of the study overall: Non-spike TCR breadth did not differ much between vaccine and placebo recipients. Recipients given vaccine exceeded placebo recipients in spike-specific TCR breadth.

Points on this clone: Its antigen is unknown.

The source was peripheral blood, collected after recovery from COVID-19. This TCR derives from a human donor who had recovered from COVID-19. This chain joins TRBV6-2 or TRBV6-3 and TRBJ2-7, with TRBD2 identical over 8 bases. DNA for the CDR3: TGTGCCAGCAGTTACGAAGTCGGGGGGGGCTACGAGCAGTACTTC. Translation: CASSYEVGGGYEQYF.